The 5 T cell receptor beta chains listed next were all sequenced from one sample in a study of radiotherapy plus CTLA-4 blockade in lung cancer. Sequencing used immunoSEQ multiplex PCR; TCRdb keeps in-frame clones, though not all of them. Among 32,000 or so clones listed, around 70% were seen once. This sample comprised peripheral blood, obtained from a patient treated with radiotherapy plus ipilimumab. The receptors here all came from a human donor with non-small cell lung cancer that progressed on radiotherapy plus ipilimumab.

The chain joins TRBV28 to TRBJ1-5, with a tentative D call TRBD1 (6 bases). Trimming removed 6 bases from V and 3 bases from J, with 12 bases in between. The CDR3 is 14 residues long. Germline CDR1 MDHEN, CDR2 SYDVKM. The CDR3 loop reads CASRRGQPNQPQHF. CDR3 bases: TGTGCCAGCAGGCGCGGACAGCCCAATCAGCCCCAGCATTTT.

The rearrangement joins TRBV5-6 to TRBJ1-1, with D possibly matching TRBD1 (5 bases). V lost 6 bases to trimming and J lost 0 bases, with 18 bases between them. Looked up from germline, CDR1 is SGHDT and CDR2 is YYEEEE. The CDR3 has 16 residues. The CDR3 sequence: CASTSDGGTMNTEAFF. CDR3 sequence (DNA): TGTGCCAGCACCTCCGACGGGGGGACCATGAACACTGAAGCTTTCTTT.

The chain is built from TRBV2 and TRBJ2-3; D might be TRBD2 (6 bases). This CDR3 has 14 amino acids. The germline V gene encodes CDR1 SNHLY and CDR2 FYNNEI. The V gene lost 4 bases and the J gene lost 0 bases, with 8 bases spanning the gap. CDR3 protein: CASSATSSTDTQYF. The CDR3 nucleotides are TGTGCCAGCAGTGCAACTAGCAGCACAGATACGCAGTATTTT.

The chain has TRBV28 and TRBJ1-1; the D is unclear. Germline values: CDR1 MDHEN, CDR2 SYDVKM. CDR3 length: 13 residues. V was shortened by 6 bases and J by 5 bases, with 13 bases between the two germline ends. CDR3 in DNA: TGTGCCAGCAGCCGTAGCGGGGTTACTGAAGCTTTCTTT. Amino acid sequence: CASSRSGVTEAFF. The full variable domain, its missing parts supplied by reference TRBV28 and TRBJ1-1, is DVKVTQSSRYLVKRTGEKVFLECVQDMDHENMFWYRQDPGLGLRLIYFSYDVKMKEKGDIPEGYSVSREKKERFSLILESASTNQTSMYLCASSRSGVTEAFFGQGTRLTVV.

The J gene is TRBJ1-1, the V gene TRBV21-1. TRBV21-1 is a listed pseudogene. This CDR3 has 14 amino acids. CDR3: CASSPRLGNTEAFF. CDR3 nucleotides: TGTGCCAGCAGCCCCCGACTGGGGAACACTGAAGCTTTCTTT.